Listed below are T cell receptor beta chains from one sample, sequenced in a study of siplizumab effects on memory and regulatory T cells. Sequencing used immunoSEQ multiplex PCR; TCRdb keeps in-frame clones, though not all of them. This sample yields some 81,000 clones, of which approximately 95% are seen a single time; 15% to 20% belongs to the top ten. Source material: CD8+ T cells sorted from blood. These receptors were obtained from a human donor in good health. Both conserved end residues are part of each CDR3. The order of the fields is D gene, clone size, J gene, V gene, CDR3 DNA, CDR3 protein. The D gene is left open where the match is weak. Rows may omit the clone size; those that give it use once, few, many or a size class.

>.|once|TRBJ2-3|TRBV19
TGTGCCAGTAGTGACCTGGACAGCCTCAGGGATACGCAGTATTTT
CASSDLDSLRDTQYF
>.|.|TRBJ2-1|TRBV27
TGTGCCAGCAGTTTATGGGGGGATGAGCAGTTCTTC
CASSLWGDEQFF
>.|.|TRBJ2-2|TRBV9
TGTGCCAGCAGCCCACGATCAGGAAAGAACACCGGGGAGCTGTTTTTT
CASSPRSGKNTGELFF
>TRBD1|.|TRBJ1-2|TRBV5-1
TGCGCCAGCAGCACCGGGACAGTTGTGGACTATGGCTACACCTTC
CASSTGTVVDYGYTF
>TRBD1|few|TRBJ1-2|TRBV5-1
TGCGCCAGCAGGGTATCCCGTGATTTAAGGGACAGTTATAACTATGGCTACACCTTC
CASRVSRDLRDSYNYGYTF
>.|.|TRBJ2-1|TRBV28
TGTGCCAGCACCTTTGGGGATGAGCAGTTCTTC
CASTFGDEQFF
>TRBD1|.|TRBJ1-3|TRBV10-1
TGCGCCAGCAGCACAGGGGAAGGTGCCACCATATATTTT
CASSTGEGATIYF
>.|.|TRBJ1-1|TRBV4-1
TGCGCCAGCAGCCACAAGGGTTTGAGCACTGAAGCTTTCTTT
CASSHKGLSTEAFF
>TRBD1|.|TRBJ2-7|TRBV28
TGTGCCAGCAGTTTCAGAGGGACAGGGGGTTACGAGCAGTACTTC
CASSFRGTGGYEQYF
>.|.|TRBJ2-1|TRBV19
TGTGCCAGTAGTCCCTCCAGCGACAATTACAATGAGCAGTTCTTC
CASSPSSDNYNEQFF
>.|.|TRBJ2-1|TRBV30
TGTGCCTGGAGTGTGGGGGCAAGCAATGAGCAGTTCTTC
CAWSVGASNEQFF
>TRBD1|once|TRBJ1-1|TRBV6-1
TGTGCCAGTGAAGACAGGGGGCGAGGTCCCGCTGAAGCTTTCTTT
CASEDRGRGPAEAFF
>TRBD2|.|TRBJ2-1|TRBV10-1
TGCGCCAGCAGTGAGGGTCTTGGACTAGCCCAGGGAACCGGGGGCTCCTACAATGAGCAGTTCTTC
CASSEGLGLAQGTGGSYNEQFF
>.|.|TRBJ2-3|TRBV2
TGTGCCAGCAGTGAAATACACCTCGGCCGGGGCTACACAGATACGCAGTATTTT
CASSEIHLGRGYTDTQYF
>.|.|TRBJ2-7|TRBV27
TGTGCCAGCAGTCCCTCCCGTACGACCGGGCAGTACTTC
CASSPSRTTGQYF
>TRBD2|.|TRBJ2-7|TRBV11-2
TGTGCCAGCAGCTTAATATCAGCGGGAGGTAACGAGCAGTACTTC
CASSLISAGGNEQYF
>TRBD1|.|TRBJ1-1|TRBV7-6
TGTGCCAGCAGCTTAGCTGCAGGGGGCACTGAAGCTTTCTTT
CASSLAAGGTEAFF
>.|.|TRBJ2-7|TRBV4-2
TGTGCCAGCAGCCAATCAGGGCTCGAGCAGTACTTC
CASSQSGLEQYF
>TRBD2|.|TRBJ2-3|TRBV11-2
TGTGCCAGCAGCTTGAGGAGGACTAGCGACTTGGGAGGAGATACGCAGTATTTT
CASSLRRTSDLGGDTQYF
>.|.|TRBJ2-7|TRBV4-1
TGCGCCAGCAGCTGGCCTGGGAGCTACGAGCAGTACTTC
CASSWPGSYEQYF
>.|.|TRBJ2-2|TRBV9
TGTGCCAGCAGCGCTCCTCTACGAACGATTAACACCGGGGAGCTGTTTTTT
CASSAPLRTINTGELFF
>TRBD2|.|TRBJ2-1|TRBV14
TGTGCCAGCAGCCGCCGGACTAGCGGGAGTCAAGGGGAGCAGTTCTTC
CASSRRTSGSQGEQFF
>.|.|TRBJ2-7|TRBV4-1
TGCGCCAGCAGCCAAACTCTCAATACTCGATTCTCCTACGAGCAGTACTTC
CASSQTLNTRFSYEQYF
>.|.|TRBJ2-1|TRBV29-1
TGCAGCGTCCGGGGGCCTTACAATGAGCAGTTCTTC
CSVRGPYNEQFF
>.|.|TRBJ2-1|TRBV7-6
TGTGCCGGCAGCTTAGGCCCAGGAACCTACAATGAGCAGTTCTTC
CAGSLGPGTYNEQFF